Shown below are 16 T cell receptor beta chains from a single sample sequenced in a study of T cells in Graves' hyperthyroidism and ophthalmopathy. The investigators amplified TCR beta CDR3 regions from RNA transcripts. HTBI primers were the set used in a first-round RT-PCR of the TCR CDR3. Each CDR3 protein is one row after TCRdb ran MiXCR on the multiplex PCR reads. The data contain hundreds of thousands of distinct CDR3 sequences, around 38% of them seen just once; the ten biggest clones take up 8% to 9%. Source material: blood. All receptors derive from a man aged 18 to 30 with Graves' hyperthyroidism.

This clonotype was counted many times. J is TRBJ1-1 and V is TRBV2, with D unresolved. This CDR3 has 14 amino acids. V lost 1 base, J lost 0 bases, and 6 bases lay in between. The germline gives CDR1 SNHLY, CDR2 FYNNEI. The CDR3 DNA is TGTGCCAGCAGTGAAGACAGCATGAACACTGAAGCTTTCTTT. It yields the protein CASSEDSMNTEAFF. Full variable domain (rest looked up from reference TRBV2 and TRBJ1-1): EPEVTQTPSHQVTQMGQEVILRCVPISNHLYFYWYRQILGQKVEFLVSFYNNEISEKSEIFDDQFSVERPDGSNFTLKIRSTKLEDSAMYFCASSEDSMNTEAFFGQGTRLTVV.

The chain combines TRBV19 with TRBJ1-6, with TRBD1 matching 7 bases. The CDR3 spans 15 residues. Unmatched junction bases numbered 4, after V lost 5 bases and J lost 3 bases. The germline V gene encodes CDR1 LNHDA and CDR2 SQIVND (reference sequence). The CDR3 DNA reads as TGTGCCAGTAGTCTCGCAGGGGGCTATAATTCACCCCTCCACTTT. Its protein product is CASSLAGGYNSPLHF. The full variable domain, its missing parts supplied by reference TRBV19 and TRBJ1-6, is DGGITQSPKYLFRKEGQNVTLSCEQNLNHDAMYWYRQDPGQGLRLIYYSQIVNDFQKGDIAEGYSVSREKKESFPLTVTSAQKNPTAFYLCASSLAGGYNSPLHFGNGTRLTVT.

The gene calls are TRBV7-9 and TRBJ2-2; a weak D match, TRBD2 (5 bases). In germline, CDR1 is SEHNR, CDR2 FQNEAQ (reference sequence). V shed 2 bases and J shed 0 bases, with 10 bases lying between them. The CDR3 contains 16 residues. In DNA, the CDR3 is TGTGCCAGCAGCTTAAACGGGGTGGCGAACACCGGGGAGCTGTTTTTT. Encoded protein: CASSLNGVANTGELFF.

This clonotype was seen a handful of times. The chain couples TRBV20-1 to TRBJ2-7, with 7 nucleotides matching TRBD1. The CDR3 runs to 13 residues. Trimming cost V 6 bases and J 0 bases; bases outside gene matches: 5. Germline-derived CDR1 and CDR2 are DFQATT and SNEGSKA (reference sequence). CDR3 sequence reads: CSAPGTVSYEQYF. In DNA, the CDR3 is TGCAGTGCCCCCGGGACAGTCTCCTACGAGCAGTACTTC.

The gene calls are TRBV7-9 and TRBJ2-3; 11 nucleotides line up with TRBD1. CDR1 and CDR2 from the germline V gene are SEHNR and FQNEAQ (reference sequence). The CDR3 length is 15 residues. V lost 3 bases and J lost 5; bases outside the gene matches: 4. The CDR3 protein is CASSFGTGGRDTQYF. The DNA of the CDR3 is TGTGCCAGCAGCTTTGGGACAGGGGGAAGAGATACGCAGTATTTT.

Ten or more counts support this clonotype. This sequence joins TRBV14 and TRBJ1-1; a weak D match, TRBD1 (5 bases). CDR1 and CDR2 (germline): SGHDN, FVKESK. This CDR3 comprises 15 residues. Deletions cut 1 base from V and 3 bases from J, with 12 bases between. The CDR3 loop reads CASSQGTTEYTEAFF. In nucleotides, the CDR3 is TGTGCCAGCAGCCAAGGGACAACCGAGTACACTGAAGCTTTCTTT.

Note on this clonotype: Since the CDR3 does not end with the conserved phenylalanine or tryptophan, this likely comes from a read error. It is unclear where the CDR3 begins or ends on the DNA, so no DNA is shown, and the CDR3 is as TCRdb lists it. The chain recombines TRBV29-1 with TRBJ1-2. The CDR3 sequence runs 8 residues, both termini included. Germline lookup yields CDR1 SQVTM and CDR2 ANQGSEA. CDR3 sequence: CSVDGVGP.

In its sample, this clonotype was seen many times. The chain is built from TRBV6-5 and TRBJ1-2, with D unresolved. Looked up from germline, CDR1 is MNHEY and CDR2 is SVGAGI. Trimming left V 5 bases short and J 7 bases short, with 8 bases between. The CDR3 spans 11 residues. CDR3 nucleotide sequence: TGTGCCAGCAGTCCTGTCCGTGGCTACACCTTC. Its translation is CASSPVRGYTF.

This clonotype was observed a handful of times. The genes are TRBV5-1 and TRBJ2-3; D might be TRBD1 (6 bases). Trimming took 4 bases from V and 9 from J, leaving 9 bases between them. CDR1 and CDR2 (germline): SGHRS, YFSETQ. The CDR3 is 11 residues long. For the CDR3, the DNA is TGCGCCAGCAGCAAAACAGGGACGCAGTATTTT. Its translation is CASSKTGTQYF.

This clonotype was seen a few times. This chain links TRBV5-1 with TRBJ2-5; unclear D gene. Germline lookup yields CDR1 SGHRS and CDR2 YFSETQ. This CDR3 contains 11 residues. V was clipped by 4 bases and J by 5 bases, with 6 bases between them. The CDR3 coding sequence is TGCGCCAGCAGCAAGGCTGAGACCCAGTACTTC. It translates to CASSKAETQYF.

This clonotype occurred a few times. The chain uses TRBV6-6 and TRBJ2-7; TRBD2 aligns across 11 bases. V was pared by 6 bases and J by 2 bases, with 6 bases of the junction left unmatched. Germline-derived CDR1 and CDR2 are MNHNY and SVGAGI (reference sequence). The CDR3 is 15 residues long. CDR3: CASSQSTSGTYEQYF. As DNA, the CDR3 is TGTGCCAGCAGCCAGTCGACTAGCGGGACCTACGAGCAGTACTTC.

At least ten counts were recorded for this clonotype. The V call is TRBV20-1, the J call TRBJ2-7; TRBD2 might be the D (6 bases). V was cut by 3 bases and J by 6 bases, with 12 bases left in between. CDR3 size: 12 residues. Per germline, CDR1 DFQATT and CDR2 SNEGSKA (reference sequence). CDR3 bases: TGCAGTGCTAGCCCTCCACTAGCCGAGCAGTACTTC. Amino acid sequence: CSASPPLAEQYF.

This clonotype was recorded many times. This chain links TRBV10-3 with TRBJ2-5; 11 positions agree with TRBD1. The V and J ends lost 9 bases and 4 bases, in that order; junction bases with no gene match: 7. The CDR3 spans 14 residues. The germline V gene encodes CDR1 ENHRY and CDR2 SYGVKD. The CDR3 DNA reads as TGTGCCATATCAACCGGGACAGGGGGAGAGACCCAGTACTTC. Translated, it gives CAISTGTGGETQYF.

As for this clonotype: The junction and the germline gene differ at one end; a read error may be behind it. The CDR3 sequence: CASSLGSGGPYEQYF. The CDR3 region has the DNA TGTGCCAGCAGCTTAGGTAGCGGGGGGCCCTACGAGCAGTACTTC. The chain employs TRBV5-1 and TRBJ2-7; TRBD2 agrees at 10 bases. CDR3 length equals 15 residues. Germline lookup yields CDR1 SGHRS and CDR2 YFSETQ.

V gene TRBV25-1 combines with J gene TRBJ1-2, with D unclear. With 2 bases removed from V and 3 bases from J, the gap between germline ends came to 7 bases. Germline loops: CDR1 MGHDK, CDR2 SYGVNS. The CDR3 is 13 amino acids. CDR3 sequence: CASSEEPDYGYTF. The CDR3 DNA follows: TGTGCCAGCAGTGAAGAGCCGGACTATGGCTACACCTTC.

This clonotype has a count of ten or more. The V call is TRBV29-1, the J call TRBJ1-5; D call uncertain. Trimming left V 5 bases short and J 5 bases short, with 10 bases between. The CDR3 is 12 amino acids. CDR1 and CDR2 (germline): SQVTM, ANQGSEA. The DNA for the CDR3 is TGCAGCGTTAGACAAGCGGATCAGCCCCAGCATTTT. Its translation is CSVRQADQPQHF.